This T cell receptor beta chain emerged from a study of molecular identifiers for immune sequencing clone quantification. Per the germline V gene, CDR1 is LGHNA and CDR2 is YSLEER. V shed 0 bases and J shed 4 bases, with 17 bases lying between them. This CDR3 spans 17 amino acids. TCRdb reprocessed the PCR reads with MiXCR, giving one entry per CDR3 protein. The sample has 460,000 or so distinct CDR3 sequences; over 20% are singletons. Worth noting for this clonotype: Its matching antigen is unknown.

Study conclusions and caveats: The share of molecules held by clones above 20 RNA copies was over 99% in effector cells and under 1% in naive cells. Jurkat TCR RNA spiked in from one cell (amid about 980,000 naive cells) was reportedly detectable.

This receptor was obtained from a human donor in good health. Some libraries in this study had Jurkat cell RNA spiked in. This rearrangement joins TRBV4-3 to TRBJ2-3, with D uncertain. The sequenced sample was naive CD8+ T cells from blood, with Jurkat cell RNA spiked in. The subset: FACS-sorted CD8+CD4-CCR7+CD45RA+ naive T cells. Here the CDR3 DNA reads TGCGCCAGCAGCCAAGATTTTGTTCCTGCGGCAGCAGATACGCAGTATTTT. It encodes CASSQDFVPAAADTQYF.